A selection of T cell receptor beta chains follows, all from one sample in a study of blood T cell repertoires in COVID-19. Assay used: immunoSEQ multiplex PCR; TCRdb lists only in-frame clones, some missing. Among 90,000 to 130,000 clones, about two thirds were seen once, and the ten largest hold 1.5% to 2%. The sample consisted of peripheral blood. The receptors here all came from a woman in her thirties or forties with acute or convalescent COVID-19. CDR3s include the opening cysteine and the closing phenylalanine or tryptophan. A D gene is named only where the DNA matches it firmly.

cdr3_aa j_call d_call v_call
CATMPSGGNTQYF TRBJ2-3 TRBD2 TRBV24-1
CASSHGTGEKLFF TRBJ1-4 TRBD1 TRBV3-1/TRBV3-2
CASVTGAVGYTF TRBJ1-2 TRBD1 TRBV2
CSVEINLETQYF TRBJ2-5 . TRBV29-1
CASSLARSGAAPGELFF TRBJ2-2 TRBD2 TRBV5-4
CASSPGLSTDTQYF TRBJ2-3 . TRBV7-3
CASSAEGLWANYGYTF TRBJ1-2 . TRBV7-9
CASSRLVTTEQFF TRBJ2-1 . TRBV28
CASSLERVEQYF TRBJ2-7 . TRBV6-6
CASSFATSGGKQFF TRBJ2-1 TRBD2 TRBV5-1
CASSLRTSYNEQFF TRBJ2-1 TRBD2 TRBV5-4
CASSQDRGDTQYF TRBJ2-3 . TRBV4-3
CASSSEQGGWVRTEAFF TRBJ1-1 TRBD1 TRBV5-1
CATSAGTGRTDTQYF TRBJ2-3 TRBD1 TRBV24-1
CASSLSGDQADTQYF TRBJ2-3 TRBD2 TRBV7-9
CAWSWGLGQGDQPQHF TRBJ1-5 TRBD1 TRBV30
CASSNRQGGRRWDTEAFF TRBJ1-1 . TRBV6-2/TRBV6-3
CAISRRIGLQETQYF TRBJ2-5 . TRBV10-3
CASTDDRVNQPQHF TRBJ1-5 TRBD1 TRBV28
CASSAAGTDGYTF TRBJ1-2 TRBD1 TRBV2